This T cell receptor (beta chain) was obtained from a study of blood T cell repertoires in COVID-19. Study summary: Specimens from acute and convalescent COVID-19 originated in the United States, Italy and Spain.

Profiled with immunoSEQ multiplex PCR; TCRdb holds only in-frame clones, not every one. This repertoire shows roughly 140,000 clones, roughly four fifths found once; its top ten account for 3.7%. In this sample, this clone turned up a few times. The sequenced material came from peripheral blood. The source of this sequence is a woman older than 75 with acute or convalescent COVID-19.

CDR3 DNA sequence: TGTGCCAGTAGTATAGGACAGGATAATGAAAAACTGTTTTTT. Translated, it gives CASSIGQDNEKLFF. The chain has TRBV19 and TRBJ1-4; maybe TRBD1 (6 bases). The ends were cut back, 1 base at V and 4 bases at J, with 7 bases in the middle. This CDR3 is 14 amino acids long. The germline V gene has CDR1 LNHDA and CDR2 SQIVND (reference sequence).